The rows below give T cell receptor beta chains drawn from one sample of a study of T-cell memory formation after mild COVID-19. In TCRdb, the 5' RACE reads were re-called with MiXCR into one record per CDR3 protein. The sample records 80,000 to 90,000 distinct CDR3 sequences, about 23% being singletons. Material for sequencing was PBMCs or a T cell subset sorted from them (not recorded which). These receptors came from a young man who had mild COVID-19 (a few samples of this study predate the infection). Cell type and time point are not known. Both conserved end residues are part of each CDR3. The order of the fields is clone size, J gene, D gene, V gene, CDR3 DNA, CDR3 protein. A D gene is named only where the DNA matches it firmly. Some rows mark clone size as missing; the rest say once, few, many or name a class of expanded clone.

clone size: few; J gene: TRBJ2-7; D gene: TRBD1; V gene: TRBV27; CDR3 DNA: TGTGCCAGCAGTTTATCCGGGACAGGGCAACAGTACTTC; CDR3 protein: CASSLSGTGQQYF
clone size: few; J gene: TRBJ2-1; D gene: TRBD2; V gene: TRBV7-8; CDR3 DNA: TGTGCCAGCAGCTTAGACCCCTTTAGCGGGGGGGCCCCTGAGCAGTTCTTC; CDR3 protein: CASSLDPFSGGAPEQFF
clone size: once; J gene: TRBJ1-1; D gene: TRBD1; V gene: TRBV4-1; CDR3 DNA: TGCGCCAGCAGCCCCACCCGTGGACAGGTACCTGAAGCTTTCTTT; CDR3 protein: CASSPTRGQVPEAFF
clone size: .; J gene: TRBJ2-7; D gene: .; V gene: TRBV23-1; CDR3 DNA: TGCGCCAGCAGTCAGAACTTGAAGGGGGGGGCCCGCTCCTACGAGCAGTACTTC; CDR3 protein: CASSQNLKGGARSYEQYF
clone size: few; J gene: TRBJ1-5; D gene: .; V gene: TRBV7-8; CDR3 DNA: TGTGCCAGCAGCTTTGGGAGCAGCAATCAGCCCCAGCATTTT; CDR3 protein: CASSFGSSNQPQHF
clone size: .; J gene: TRBJ2-3; D gene: .; V gene: TRBV20-1; CDR3 DNA: TGCAGTGCTAGAGATATGGCGGGGAATACAGATACGCAGTATTTT; CDR3 protein: CSARDMAGNTDTQYF
clone size: once; J gene: TRBJ1-1; D gene: TRBD1; V gene: TRBV9; CDR3 DNA: TGTGCCAGCGGACAGGGCCCTGAAGCTTTCTTT; CDR3 protein: CASGQGPEAFF
clone size: .; J gene: TRBJ1-1; D gene: .; V gene: TRBV20-1; CDR3 DNA: TGCAGTGCTAGGGGGGGGCGAAACACTGAAGCTTTCTTT; CDR3 protein: CSARGGRNTEAFF
clone size: few; J gene: TRBJ2-5; D gene: TRBD2; V gene: TRBV6-6; CDR3 DNA: TGTGCCACCCTGGAGATTATAGCGGGGGGACGCGAGACCCAGTACTTC; CDR3 protein: CATLEIIAGGRETQYF
clone size: few; J gene: TRBJ2-2; D gene: TRBD2; V gene: TRBV4-1; CDR3 DNA: TGCGCCAGCAGCCAAGATGGGCTAGCGGGAAACACCGGGGAGCTGTTTTTT; CDR3 protein: CASSQDGLAGNTGELFF
clone size: .; J gene: TRBJ2-6; D gene: .; V gene: TRBV20-1; CDR3 DNA: TGCAGTGCTACCCGCGGCAACACCGCCTCTGGGGCCAACGTCCTGACTTTC; CDR3 protein: CSATRGNTASGANVLTF
clone size: .; J gene: TRBJ1-4; D gene: .; V gene: TRBV3-1; CDR3 DNA: TGTGCCAGCAGCCAGGGTCGGGGTCTATCAACTAATGAAAAACTGTTTTTT; CDR3 protein: CASSQGRGLSTNEKLFF
clone size: .; J gene: TRBJ1-5; D gene: TRBD1; V gene: TRBV4-3; CDR3 DNA: TGCGCCAGCAGCCAAACATACAGGGGAAGTCAGCCCCAGCATTTT; CDR3 protein: CASSQTYRGSQPQHF
clone size: few; J gene: TRBJ2-7; D gene: TRBD1; V gene: TRBV6-1; CDR3 DNA: TGTGCCAGCAGAATCCCGGGACAGGGGGCGGAGCAGTACTTC; CDR3 protein: CASRIPGQGAEQYF
clone size: .; J gene: TRBJ2-1; D gene: TRBD2; V gene: TRBV7-8; CDR3 DNA: TGTGCCAGCAGCTGGGGACTAGCGGGTAATGAGCAGTTCTTC; CDR3 protein: CASSWGLAGNEQFF
clone size: once; J gene: TRBJ2-7; D gene: .; V gene: TRBV6-5; CDR3 DNA: TGTGCCAGCAGTTACCGGGACGGCTACTCCTACGAGCAGTACTTC; CDR3 protein: CASSYRDGYSYEQYF
clone size: .; J gene: TRBJ1-3; D gene: .; V gene: TRBV15; CDR3 DNA: TGTGCCACCAGCAGTCCCTTTAGGGGCGACTCTGGAAACACCATATATTTT; CDR3 protein: CATSSPFRGDSGNTIYF
clone size: once; J gene: TRBJ2-4; D gene: TRBD2; V gene: TRBV5-4; CDR3 DNA: TGTGCCAGCAGCGTTGGGAGGGACGGCAAAAACATTCAGTACTTC; CDR3 protein: CASSVGRDGKNIQYF
clone size: .; J gene: TRBJ1-2; D gene: .; V gene: TRBV7-9; CDR3 DNA: TGTGCCAGCAGCTTAGCGTCGACAGAGAACCACTATGGCTACACCTTC; CDR3 protein: CASSLASTENHYGYTF
clone size: .; J gene: TRBJ2-1; D gene: .; V gene: TRBV7-2; CDR3 DNA: TGTGCCAGCAGCTCCCCTGGCAGGGGCTGGGAGTCCTACAATGAGCAGTTCTTC; CDR3 protein: CASSSPGRGWESYNEQFF
clone size: .; J gene: TRBJ2-2; D gene: .; V gene: TRBV7-9; CDR3 DNA: TGTGCCAGCAGCCGTAGATCTAGTCAGGATAACACCGGGGAGCTGTTTTTT; CDR3 protein: CASSRRSSQDNTGELFF
clone size: .; J gene: TRBJ2-5; D gene: .; V gene: TRBV7-2; CDR3 DNA: TGTGCCAGCTGTGAGGCCAGCCAAGAGACCCAGTACTTC; CDR3 protein: CASCEASQETQYF
clone size: .; J gene: TRBJ2-3; D gene: .; V gene: TRBV6-5; CDR3 DNA: TGTGCCAGCAGTTCGCCGAGCGAGGGGGGAGATACGCAGTATTTT; CDR3 protein: CASSSPSEGGDTQYF
clone size: .; J gene: TRBJ2-3; D gene: .; V gene: TRBV12-3/TRBV12-4; CDR3 DNA: TGTGCCAGCAGTTTTGGGGAAACAGATACGCAGTATTTT; CDR3 protein: CASSFGETDTQYF
clone size: few; J gene: TRBJ2-1; D gene: .; V gene: TRBV30; CDR3 DNA: TGTGCCTGGACTGGAATGAGGAATGAGCAGTTCTTC; CDR3 protein: CAWTGMRNEQFF
clone size: .; J gene: TRBJ1-1; D gene: TRBD1; V gene: TRBV6-2/TRBV6-3; CDR3 DNA: TGTGCCAGCAGTTACTCAGTCAGGGGGATTGAAGCTTTCTTT; CDR3 protein: CASSYSVRGIEAFF
clone size: many; J gene: TRBJ2-2; D gene: .; V gene: TRBV12-3/TRBV12-4; CDR3 DNA: TGTGCCAGCAGCCTCTCTGGCGGGGAGCTGTTTTTT; CDR3 protein: CASSLSGGELFF
clone size: few; J gene: TRBJ2-3; D gene: TRBD2; V gene: TRBV4-3; CDR3 DNA: TGCGCCAGCAGCCAGTTCGAGCGGGGGATGGATACGCAGTATTTT; CDR3 protein: CASSQFERGMDTQYF
clone size: few; J gene: TRBJ2-1; D gene: TRBD2; V gene: TRBV5-6; CDR3 DNA: TGTGCCAGCAGCTTGCTAGCGGGGGGGCAGGATGAGCAGTTCTTC; CDR3 protein: CASSLLAGGQDEQFF
clone size: many; J gene: TRBJ2-2; D gene: .; V gene: TRBV28; CDR3 DNA: TGTGCCAGCAGTTTGACTGACCGGGGGCTCGGGGAGCTGTTTTTT; CDR3 protein: CASSLTDRGLGELFF
clone size: .; J gene: TRBJ1-2; D gene: .; V gene: TRBV14; CDR3 DNA: TGTGCCAGCAGCCAAGCTCTCAACGGGGACTATGGCTACACCTTC; CDR3 protein: CASSQALNGDYGYTF
clone size: .; J gene: TRBJ2-1; D gene: .; V gene: TRBV29-1; CDR3 DNA: TGCACCGCAGGGAGGGGGGGAGTAGCCTACAATGAGCAGTTCTTC; CDR3 protein: CTAGRGGVAYNEQFF
clone size: .; J gene: TRBJ2-2; D gene: .; V gene: TRBV6-4; CDR3 DNA: TGTGCCAGCAGTGCGTCAGGATCCACCGGGGAGCTGTTTTTT; CDR3 protein: CASSASGSTGELFF
clone size: few; J gene: TRBJ1-1; D gene: .; V gene: TRBV6-2/TRBV6-3; CDR3 DNA: TGTGCCAGCAGTTCGGGGATCGAAGTCCCTGAAGCTTTCTTT; CDR3 protein: CASSSGIEVPEAFF
clone size: .; J gene: TRBJ2-3; D gene: .; V gene: TRBV6-4; CDR3 DNA: TGTGCCAGCAGTGAAATCGGACAGTTAGAACGCACAGATACGCAGTATTTT; CDR3 protein: CASSEIGQLERTDTQYF
clone size: .; J gene: TRBJ1-5; D gene: .; V gene: TRBV4-1; CDR3 DNA: TGCGCCAGCGACTCGGGGGCGGGACAGCCCCAGCATTTT; CDR3 protein: CASDSGAGQPQHF
clone size: .; J gene: TRBJ1-2; D gene: .; V gene: TRBV12-3/TRBV12-4; CDR3 DNA: TGTGCCAGCAGTACGGGACAATTAAAGTATGGCTACACCTTC; CDR3 protein: CASSTGQLKYGYTF
clone size: .; J gene: TRBJ2-1; D gene: .; V gene: TRBV7-2; CDR3 DNA: TGTGCCAGCAGCTTGAGTGGGTACAGTCCCATCGGAAATGAGCAGTTCTTC; CDR3 protein: CASSLSGYSPIGNEQFF
clone size: .; J gene: TRBJ2-3; D gene: .; V gene: TRBV20-1; CDR3 DNA: TGCAGTGCTAGCGGGGCCCCGGATACGCAGTATTTT; CDR3 protein: CSASGAPDTQYF
clone size: .; J gene: TRBJ2-7; D gene: TRBD2; V gene: TRBV20-1; CDR3 DNA: TGCAGTGCTATAGGACTAGCGGGGTACGAGCAGTACTTC; CDR3 protein: CSAIGLAGYEQYF
clone size: .; J gene: TRBJ1-2; D gene: .; V gene: TRBV9; CDR3 DNA: TGTGCCAGCACCGGTAATCCCCCGGTTGGCTACACCTTC; CDR3 protein: CASTGNPPVGYTF
clone size: .; J gene: TRBJ2-3; D gene: .; V gene: TRBV29-1; CDR3 DNA: TGCAGCGTTGCCGAGGAGAGCACAGATACGCAGTATTTT; CDR3 protein: CSVAEESTDTQYF
clone size: .; J gene: TRBJ2-2; D gene: .; V gene: TRBV9; CDR3 DNA: TGTGCCAGCAGCGTCCTTCAGAACACCGGGGAGCTGTTTTTT; CDR3 protein: CASSVLQNTGELFF
clone size: .; J gene: TRBJ2-1; D gene: .; V gene: TRBV20-1; CDR3 DNA: TGCAGTGCCATCGCGGACGGGCGGGCCTACAATGAGCAGTTCTTC; CDR3 protein: CSAIADGRAYNEQFF
clone size: .; J gene: TRBJ2-1; D gene: TRBD2; V gene: TRBV9; CDR3 DNA: TGTGCCAGCAGCGGGCTAGCGGCCTACAATGAGCAGTTCTTC; CDR3 protein: CASSGLAAYNEQFF
clone size: few; J gene: TRBJ2-2; D gene: TRBD2; V gene: TRBV29-1; CDR3 DNA: TGCAGCGTTGAGGCTCCGGGACTAGCGTACACCGGGGAGCTGTTTTTT; CDR3 protein: CSVEAPGLAYTGELFF
clone size: few; J gene: TRBJ2-6; D gene: .; V gene: TRBV29-1; CDR3 DNA: TGCAGCGCCACCTCCGGGGCCAACGTCCTGACTTTC; CDR3 protein: CSATSGANVLTF
clone size: few; J gene: TRBJ1-2; D gene: TRBD1; V gene: TRBV6-2/TRBV6-3; CDR3 DNA: TGTGCCAGCAGTTACTCGATCAGGGGACAGGCGATCTATGGCTACACCTTC; CDR3 protein: CASSYSIRGQAIYGYTF
clone size: .; J gene: TRBJ1-6; D gene: .; V gene: TRBV15; CDR3 DNA: TGTGCCACCAGCAATCACGGCAGCTTCAATTCACCCCTCCACTTT; CDR3 protein: CATSNHGSFNSPLHF
clone size: few; J gene: TRBJ1-2; D gene: .; V gene: TRBV28; CDR3 DNA: TGTGCCAGCAGCCGGGCTAACTATGGCTACACCTTC; CDR3 protein: CASSRANYGYTF
clone size: few; J gene: TRBJ2-3; D gene: .; V gene: TRBV12-3/TRBV12-4; CDR3 DNA: TGTGCCAGCAGTCAAAGCCCCGGGGCTCCTACAGATACGCAGTATTTT; CDR3 protein: CASSQSPGAPTDTQYF
clone size: .; J gene: TRBJ2-1; D gene: .; V gene: TRBV7-9; CDR3 DNA: TGTGCCAGCAGCTTAGACCTAAGCAATGAGCAGTTCTTC; CDR3 protein: CASSLDLSNEQFF
clone size: few; J gene: TRBJ1-5; D gene: .; V gene: TRBV6-1; CDR3 DNA: TGTGCCAGCCGTAAGCGGGCAGGTAATCAGCCCCAGCATTTT; CDR3 protein: CASRKRAGNQPQHF
clone size: .; J gene: TRBJ2-5; D gene: TRBD2; V gene: TRBV12-3/TRBV12-4; CDR3 DNA: TGTGCCAGCAGTTTCAGGGCGGGGGGGCAAGAGACCCAGTACTTC; CDR3 protein: CASSFRAGGQETQYF
clone size: few; J gene: TRBJ2-2; D gene: TRBD1; V gene: TRBV5-1; CDR3 DNA: TGCGCCAGCAGCTTCGACAGGGCGAACACCGGGGAGCTGTTTTTT; CDR3 protein: CASSFDRANTGELFF
clone size: .; J gene: TRBJ1-1; D gene: .; V gene: TRBV27; CDR3 DNA: TGTGCCAGCAGTTGGTCGAACACTGAAGCTTTCTTT; CDR3 protein: CASSWSNTEAFF